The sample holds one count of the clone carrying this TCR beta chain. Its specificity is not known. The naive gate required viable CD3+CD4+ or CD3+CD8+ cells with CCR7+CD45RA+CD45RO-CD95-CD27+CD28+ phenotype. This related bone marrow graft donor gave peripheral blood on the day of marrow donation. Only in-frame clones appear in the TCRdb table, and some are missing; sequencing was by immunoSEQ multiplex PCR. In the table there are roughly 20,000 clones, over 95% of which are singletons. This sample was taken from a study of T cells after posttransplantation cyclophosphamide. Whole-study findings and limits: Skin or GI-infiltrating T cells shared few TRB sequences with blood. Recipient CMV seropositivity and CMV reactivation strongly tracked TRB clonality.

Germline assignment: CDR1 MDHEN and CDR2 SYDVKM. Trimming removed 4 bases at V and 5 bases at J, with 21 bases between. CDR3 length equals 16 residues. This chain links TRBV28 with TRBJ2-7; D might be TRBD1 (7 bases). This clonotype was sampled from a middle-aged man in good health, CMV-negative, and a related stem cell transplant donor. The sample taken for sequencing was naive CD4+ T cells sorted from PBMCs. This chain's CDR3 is CASSSGGLGADNEQYF. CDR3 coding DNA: TGTGCCAGCAGTTCAGGGGGGTTGGGGGCGGACAACGAGCAGTACTTC.